This TCR beta chain derives from a study of cytomegalovirus exposure and HLA in healthy donors. Study details: Genetic ancestry analysis placed around 76% of the 300 to 400 donors that were genotyped in the Caucasian-associated cluster. Notes on the study in general: Specificity for CMV antigens was confirmed in vitro for a few of the CMV-associated chains.

Each donor's status was that of a healthy bone marrow donor. For this clone: The antigen remains unidentified.

PCR involved 60 Vbeta and 13 Jbeta primers. The method was immunoSEQ multiplex PCR; TCRdb's version includes in-frame clones alone and lacks a portion of them. The table shows approximately 130,000 clones, with 81% occurring only once. V shed 7 bases and J 5 bases; nucleotides not matched to a gene: 15. Germline V gene data show CDR1 as SGHRS and CDR2 as YFSETQ. The CDR3 has 15 residues. This receptor was taken from a man younger than 30 in good health and CMV-seronegative. Sequenced sample: PBMCs. The chain has TRBV5-1 and TRBJ2-7, with 7 bases fitting TRBD1. CDR3 in amino acids: CASSNRGVPRDEQYF. CDR3 coding DNA: TGCGCCAGCTCCAACAGGGGAGTCCCCCGGGACGAGCAGTACTTC. Full variable domain (remainder filled in from reference TRBV5-1 and TRBJ2-7): KAGVTQTPRYLIKTRGQQVTLSCSPISGHRSVSWYQQTPGQGLQFLFEYFSETQRNKGNFPGRFSGRQFSNSRSEMNVSTLELGDSALYLCASSNRGVPRDEQYFGPGTRLTVT.